Below are 25 T cell receptor beta chains sequenced from a single sample in a study of identical twins. One entry per CDR3 protein, called by TCRdb with MiXCR from the 5' RACE reads. The sample has about 890,000 distinct CDR3 sequences; about 12% are singletons. These sequences were also reported in another study, on yellow fever vaccine responses in identical twins.

The sample was PBMCs. The receptors shown here come from a woman between 18 and 29 years old in good health.

The rearrangement uses TRBV5-1 and TRBJ1-1; tentatively, D is TRBD1 (6 bases). This CDR3 is 15 amino acids long. The germline V gene has CDR1 SGHRS and CDR2 YFSETQ. Trimming left V 0 bases short and J 2 bases short, with 11 bases between. The CDR3 DNA reads TGCGCCAGCAGCTTGGGCAGGGGCCCAAACACTGAAGCTTTCTTT. This encodes CASSLGRGPNTEAFF. Together with reference TRBV5-1 and TRBJ1-1, the CDR3 gives the full variable domain: KAGVTQTPRYLIKTRGQQVTLSCSPISGHRSVSWYQQTPGQGLQFLFEYFSETQRNKGNFPGRFSGRQFSNSRSEMNVSTLELGDSALYLCASSLGRGPNTEAFFGQGTRLTVV.

This clonotype was counted between two and nine times. The chain links TRBV27 to TRBJ2-7; no clear D. Per germline, CDR1 MNHEY and CDR2 SMNVEV (reference sequence). The CDR3 is 13 amino acids. The V end lost 3 bases, the J end lost 5 bases, and 11 bases lay between the germline ends. The CDR3 loop reads CASSFSPENEQYV. CDR3 DNA: TGTGCCAGCAGTTTCAGTCCAGAGAACGAGCAGTACGTC.

Ten or more counts support this clonotype. The chain combines TRBV20-1 with TRBJ1-1, with D hard to call. Germline V lookup: CDR1 DFQATT, CDR2 SNEGSKA (reference sequence). Deletions cut 3 bases from V and 4 bases from J, with 15 bases between. The CDR3 has 14 residues. In DNA, the CDR3 is TGCAGTGCTAGCGGAGTGATTTCGGGCACTGAAGCTTTCTTT. Translated: CSASGVISGTEAFF.

The chain employs TRBV21-1 and TRBJ2-3. TRBV21-1 is a documented pseudogene. The CDR3 runs 15 residues. CDR3 in DNA: TGTGCCAGCAGCAAAGTTGGCCGGAGCACAGATACGCAGTATTTT. Its translation is CASSKVGRSTDTQYF.

The chain uses TRBV5-1 and TRBJ2-3; no reliable D call. The germline V gene encodes CDR1 SGHRS and CDR2 YFSETQ. Trimming shortened V by 0 bases and J by 0 bases, and 11 bases separated the two germline ends. The CDR3 runs 16 residues. The CDR3 nucleotides are TGCGCCAGCAGCTTGGCCTCTCAGCCTAGCACAGATACGCAGTATTTT. Its protein product is CASSLASQPSTDTQYF.

A few counts support this clonotype. The CDR3 DNA reads as TGTGCCAGCAGCCAAGGGGGACTAGCGCAACCCAGCGAGCAGTACTTC. It yields the protein CASSQGGLAQPSEQYF. The rearrangement uses TRBV3-1 and TRBJ2-7; 10 nucleotides align to TRBD2. Trimming cost V 1 base and J 6 bases; bases outside gene matches: 9. Germline V gene sequence: CDR1 LGHDT, CDR2 YNNKEL (reference sequence). The CDR3 consists of 16 residues.

This clonotype was observed a few times. The chain carries TRBV12-3 or TRBV12-4 and TRBJ2-3; D not resolved. The CDR3 runs 15 residues. Trimming took 7 bases from V and 2 from J, leaving 16 bases between them. CDR3 sequence (DNA): TGTGCCAGCAACCCTTGGGCTACTTCCACAGATACGCAGTATTTT. Protein sequence: CASNPWATSTDTQYF.

The rearrangement links TRBV27 to TRBJ2-3; D tentatively fits TRBD1 or TRBD2 (5 bases each). The CDR3 is 15 amino acids. Trimming stripped 5 bases from V and 5 bases from J, with 17 bases between. From germline, CDR1 is MNHEY and CDR2 SMNVEV (reference sequence). CDR3 sequence reads: CASSRDPERLDTQYF. CDR3 nucleotides: TGTGCCAGCAGTCGGGACCCTGAAAGGCTAGATACGCAGTATTTT.

V is TRBV3-1 and J is TRBJ2-3, with unresolved D. Trimming removed 0 bases from V and 1 base from J, with 8 bases in between. The CDR3 sequence is 15 residues long. Per the germline V gene, CDR1 is LGHDT and CDR2 is YNNKEL (reference sequence). The CDR3 here is CASSQDFLRTDTQYF. CDR3 DNA: TGTGCCAGCAGCCAAGATTTCCTCCGCACAGATACGCAGTATTTT.

This clonotype occurred a few times. The chain joins TRBV5-1 to TRBJ2-5; D not resolved. V lost 4 bases and J lost 4, with 11 bases in between. The germline CDR1 and CDR2 sequences are SGHRS and YFSETQ. The CDR3 is made up of 13 amino acids. The CDR3: CASSADTPETQYF. The CDR3 DNA follows: TGCGCCAGCAGCGCCGACACGCCAGAGACCCAGTACTTC.

In this sample, this clonotype turned up a few times. The chain is built from TRBV29-1 and TRBJ2-3, with no clear D. Germline V gives CDR1 SQVTM, CDR2 ANQGSEA. V lost 3 bases, J lost 2 bases, and 9 bases lay in between. CDR3 length: 13 amino acids. DNA for the CDR3: TGCAGCGTTGAGGTGTCCCCCACAGATACGCAGTATTTT. This gives the protein CSVEVSPTDTQYF.

In regard to this clonotype: It is likely a read error, because the conserved phenylalanine at the end of the CDR3 is missing. The DNA is omitted, as the CDR3 cannot be located on it reliably, and the CDR3 follows TCRdb's listing. This rearrangement joins TRBV5-1 to TRBJ1-1; the table's D call TRBD1 went unverified against the DNA. Termini included, the CDR3 measures 9 amino acids. Germline V lookup: CDR1 SGHRS, CDR2 YFSETQ. The CDR3 loop is CASSAPGTA.

The chain employs TRBV19 and TRBJ2-3; a possible D gene is TRBD1 (5 bases). Germline V gene sequence: CDR1 LNHDA, CDR2 SQIVND (reference sequence). The ends were cut back, 1 base at V and 1 base at J, with 6 bases in the middle. CDR3 length: 14 residues. CDR3 region: CASSIVQGTDTQYF. CDR3 sequence (DNA): TGTGCCAGTAGTATAGTACAGGGCACAGATACGCAGTATTTT.

The chain uses TRBV5-1 and TRBJ2-7, with D maybe TRBD2 (5 bases). Germline V gives CDR1 SGHRS, CDR2 YFSETQ. The CDR3 is 11 amino acids. Trimming stripped 6 bases from V and 2 bases from J, with 6 bases between. The CDR3 region is CASTGTYEQYV. The CDR3 DNA sequence: TGCGCCAGCACGGGGACCTACGAGCAGTACGTC.

The rearrangement uses TRBV27 and TRBJ2-1, with TRBD1 matching 7 bases. CDR3 length equals 15 residues. Unmatched junction bases numbered 16, after V lost 7 bases and J lost 10 bases. In germline, CDR1 is MNHEY, CDR2 SMNVEV (reference sequence). The CDR3 nucleotides read TGTGCCAGCATCTTAGTGAGACAGGGTGTACCGGAGCAGTTCTTC. It translates to CASILVRQGVPEQFF.

This clonotype appeared once. The chain couples TRBV12-3 or TRBV12-4 to TRBJ2-6; TRBD1 matches at 7 bases. J was trimmed by 4 bases and V by 11 bases; bases with no gene match: 17. The CDR3 runs to 17 residues. This chain's CDR3 is CAFSPTGATGGANVLTF. The CDR3 DNA reads TGTGCCTTCAGCCCCACAGGGGCCACGGGGGGGGCCAACGTCCTGACTTTC.

This clonotype was detected ten times or more. The chain recombines TRBV10-3 with TRBJ1-4, with TRBD1 matching over 9 bases. Looked up from germline, CDR1 is ENHRY and CDR2 is SYGVKD. The CDR3 contains 17 residues. V lost 5 bases to trimming and J lost 0 bases; unmatched junction nucleotides: 7. The CDR3 DNA follows: TGTGCCATCAGTTCAGGGACAGGGACAGCAACTAATGAAAAACTGTTTTTT. As protein: CAISSGTGTATNEKLFF.

This clonotype was found a few times. This rearrangement joins TRBV21-1 to TRBJ1-4. TRBV21-1 is marked as a pseudogene. This CDR3 region has 14 residues. The CDR3: CASPVGRINEKLFF. DNA of the CDR3: TGTGCCAGCCCGGTGGGCAGGATCAATGAAAAACTGTTTTTT.

The rearrangement uses TRBV20-1 and TRBJ1-2; 10 nucleotides match TRBD1. V lost 5 bases to trimming and J lost 6 bases; unmatched junction nucleotides: 15. Germline V gene lookup returns CDR1 DFQATT and CDR2 SNEGSKA (reference sequence). The CDR3 totals 16 residues. In DNA, the CDR3 is TGCAGTGCTGGTGGACAGGGGGACAGGGCAAAAAATGGCTACACCTTC. Residues: CSAGGQGDRAKNGYTF.

This chain links TRBV29-1 with TRBJ2-1, with TRBD2 as a possible D gene (5 bases). V dropped 4 bases and J dropped 0 bases, with 10 bases sitting between them. Germline V gene data show CDR1 as SQVTM and CDR2 as ANQGSEA. This CDR3 is 14 amino acids long. CDR3 bases: TGCAGCGTTGTATCGGGAAGCTCCTACAATGAGCAGTTCTTC. Translation: CSVVSGSSYNEQFF.

This clonotype occurred many times. The genes are TRBV2 and TRBJ2-1; D is possibly TRBD1 or TRBD2 (5 bases each). Trimming stripped 4 bases from V and 8 bases from J, with 12 bases between. CDR1 is SNHLY, CDR2 FYNNEI, per germline. The CDR3 contains 13 residues. DNA for the CDR3: TGTGCCAGCAGTGTAATGGGGGTGGATGAGCAGTTCTTC. It specifies CASSVMGVDEQFF.

The DNA for the CDR3 is TGTGCCAGCAGCTTAGGGGACAGGGTCCACAATGAGCAGTTCTTC. Translating it yields CASSLGDRVHNEQFF. J is TRBJ2-1 and V is TRBV11-3, with 9 nucleotides matching TRBD1. Germline lookup yields CDR1 SGHNT and CDR2 YENEEA. V was clipped by 1 base and J by 5 bases; unmatched bases: 3. The CDR3 has 15 residues.

This clonotype turned up a few times. The chain couples TRBV6-1 to TRBJ2-3; 9 bases align to TRBD2. The trim removed 1 base at V and 5 bases at J, leaving 4 bases unmatched. This CDR3 region has 15 residues. The V gene's germline CDR1 is MNHNS and CDR2 SASEGT. The CDR3 region has the DNA TGTGCCAGCAGTGAAGGATCTAGCGGGAAAGATACGCAGTATTTT. Translating gives CASSEGSSGKDTQYF.

This clonotype occurred a few times. The chain combines TRBV6-5 with TRBJ1-4; 9 bases align to TRBD1. After removal of 8 bases from V and 7 bases from J, the junction contained 2 bases not matched to a gene. The CDR3 is made up of 12 amino acids. Germline lookup yields CDR1 MNHEY and CDR2 SVGAGI. CDR3 sequence: CASGTGSEKLFF. The CDR3 nucleotides are TGTGCCAGCGGGACAGGGAGTGAAAAACTGTTTTTT.

This chain joins TRBV10-3 and TRBJ2-7, with 7 bases aligning to TRBD2. Trimming cost V 7 bases and J 3 bases; bases outside gene matches: 15. Germline-derived CDR1 and CDR2 are ENHRY and SYGVKD. The CDR3 loop spans 16 amino acids. As DNA, the CDR3 is TGTGCCATCAAGGGTCCGATCCGGGAGGAAAACTACGAGCAGTACTTC. As protein: CAIKGPIREENYEQYF.